The rows below give T cell receptor beta chains drawn from one sample of a study of blood T cell repertoires in COVID-19. Here immunoSEQ multiplex PCR was the method, and the copy in TCRdb shows in-frame clones only, minus some. The profile covers around 290,000 clones, with more than 75% appearing a single time and around 2% taken by the ten largest. Sequencing was performed on PBMCs or T cells enriched from blood (not recorded which). The receptor source for this set is a woman aged 55-75 years in a cohort exposed to, infected with or recovered from COVID-19 (not recorded which). Both conserved end residues are trimmed from each CDR3.

CDR3 protein: ASSALLAGEGYEQF
V gene: TRBV5-1
J gene: TRBJ2-1

CDR3 protein: AIRMDFDNEQF
V gene: TRBV10-3
J gene: TRBJ2-1

CDR3 protein: SLAGGSETQY
V gene: TRBV29-1
J gene: TRBJ2-5

CDR3 protein: ASSNTDRETSKAYEQY
V gene: TRBV21-1
J gene: TRBJ2-7

CDR3 protein: ASSLGLAGGPYEQY
V gene: TRBV5-1
J gene: TRBJ2-7

CDR3 protein: ASSRDRVEKLF
V gene: TRBV5-6
J gene: TRBJ1-4

CDR3 protein: ASTPGGQVREQY
V gene: TRBV28
J gene: TRBJ2-7

CDR3 protein: ASSLDPLAGYTQY
V gene: TRBV7-2
J gene: TRBJ2-3

CDR3 protein: ASSYSGGPKNEQF
V gene: TRBV6-5
J gene: TRBJ2-1

CDR3 protein: ASSSGNTGELF
V gene: TRBV2
J gene: TRBJ2-2

CDR3 protein: ASSHLTGKGSGANVLT
V gene: TRBV14
J gene: TRBJ2-6

CDR3 protein: ASSFDRNQPQH
V gene: TRBV7-2
J gene: TRBJ1-5

CDR3 protein: ASSLTGGYGYT
V gene: TRBV12-3/TRBV12-4
J gene: TRBJ1-2

CDR3 protein: ASSTSSSTDTQY
V gene: TRBV21-1
J gene: TRBJ2-3

CDR3 protein: ASSGQGDSYEQY
V gene: TRBV18
J gene: TRBJ2-7

CDR3 protein: ASSQVGQGGAGANVLT
V gene: TRBV4-1
J gene: TRBJ2-6

CDR3 protein: ASTPDRGGNQPQH
V gene: TRBV19
J gene: TRBJ1-5

CDR3 protein: ASSDQGNTEAF
V gene: TRBV2
J gene: TRBJ1-1

CDR3 protein: ASRLQGTEAF
V gene: TRBV6-1
J gene: TRBJ1-1

CDR3 protein: ASSADSNYGYT
V gene: TRBV2
J gene: TRBJ1-2

CDR3 protein: ASTLLSGRGGRSSYNEQF
V gene: TRBV5-1
J gene: TRBJ2-1

CDR3 protein: ASSLRRNQETQY
V gene: TRBV5-4
J gene: TRBJ2-5

CDR3 protein: ASMRTGVITGELF
V gene: TRBV2
J gene: TRBJ2-2

CDR3 protein: AIKGGVGETQY
V gene: TRBV10-3
J gene: TRBJ2-5

CDR3 protein: ASSLGPLSYNEQF
V gene: TRBV7-2
J gene: TRBJ2-1

CDR3 protein: ASSHGPGTSGFTDTQY
V gene: TRBV28
J gene: TRBJ2-3

CDR3 protein: ASSPTRLVGTQY
V gene: TRBV7-2
J gene: TRBJ2-3

CDR3 protein: ASRRTGYGYT
V gene: TRBV3-1/TRBV3-2
J gene: TRBJ1-2

CDR3 protein: ASSYTTTASGSNEQF
V gene: TRBV5-1
J gene: TRBJ2-1

CDR3 protein: ASSLRQGSTGELF
V gene: TRBV5-4
J gene: TRBJ2-2

CDR3 protein: ASRLAGSYNEQF
V gene: TRBV27
J gene: TRBJ2-1

CDR3 protein: ASSQDEDYGYT
V gene: TRBV4-1
J gene: TRBJ1-2

CDR3 protein: ASRVRMASEDTQY
V gene: TRBV10-2
J gene: TRBJ2-3

CDR3 protein: ASSAQGQLNYGYT
V gene: TRBV6-2/TRBV6-3
J gene: TRBJ1-2

CDR3 protein: SVGRGVDEQY
V gene: TRBV29-1
J gene: TRBJ2-7

CDR3 protein: ASSLALAGGPNEQF
V gene: TRBV5-1
J gene: TRBJ2-1

CDR3 protein: ASTEGTNYGYT
V gene: TRBV28
J gene: TRBJ1-2

CDR3 protein: ASSSPGLAKNIQY
V gene: TRBV28
J gene: TRBJ2-4

CDR3 protein: ASARDRDHYEQY
V gene: TRBV6-5
J gene: TRBJ2-7

CDR3 protein: ASSSGTGYSYEQY
V gene: TRBV5-1
J gene: TRBJ2-7

CDR3 protein: ASSSLGQVFNQPQH
V gene: TRBV28
J gene: TRBJ1-5

CDR3 protein: ASSLATVHYEQY
V gene: TRBV7-9
J gene: TRBJ2-7

CDR3 protein: ASSSTAYSGNTIY
V gene: TRBV5-8
J gene: TRBJ1-3

CDR3 protein: ASSPGTLTDTQY
V gene: TRBV5-1
J gene: TRBJ2-3

CDR3 protein: ASSGPPNQPQH
V gene: TRBV2
J gene: TRBJ1-5